This T cell receptor (beta chain) was recovered during a study of OX40 agonist ivuxolimab in advanced cancers. About the full investigation: Ivuxolimab was an agonistic, fully human IgG2 monoclonal antibody directed against OX40 (CD134), a costimulatory receptor. The purpose of peripheral TCRbeta sequencing was to test whether ivuxolimab changed TCR sequence diversity and led to clonal T-cell expansion. Of the approximately 50 dose-escalation patients, hepatocellular carcinoma was present in about 20, melanoma in some 15, renal cell carcinoma in 9 and head and neck cancer in 9. Patients were allowed to have had prior anti-PD-1, anti-PD-L1 or anti-CTLA-4 therapy, and about 40% of the dose-escalation patients had been treated with checkpoint inhibitors. Three dose-escalation patients achieved partial responses, one with hepatocellular carcinoma and two with cutaneous melanoma. Intravenous ivuxolimab was administered to patients every 2 weeks at six dose levels: 0.01, 0.1, 0.3, 1.5, 3 and 10 mg/kg. In the dose-escalation cohort, around four fifths of patients were male, and the mean age was 60 years with a range of roughly 20 to 80. The paper covers the monotherapy dose-escalation part of the phase I ivuxolimab trial, which included N of about 51 patients. Overall study results and their limits: The antigen specificity of the peripheral T cells that underwent clonal expansion was not determined. At doses of 0.1 to 3.0 mg/kg, clonal expansion of both CD4+ and CD8+ blood T cells was observed from baseline to week 6. After ivuxolimab, expanded clones were on average more numerous among CD8+ T cells than among CD4+ T cells. Low levels of normalized T-cell clonal expansion were also shown by some nonresponding patients. Partial responders in the 0.1-3.0 mg/kg groups had among the lowest normalized peripheral clonal expansion, especially among CD8+ T cells.

This clone was observed a handful of times. Its antigen is currently not known. Per-base quality was not reported, and no clone a single base away is much larger than it. The trial excluded patients who had a history of autoimmune disease or who were on systemic immunosuppression. Peripheral blood for TCR sequencing was collected from all dose cohorts at baseline, on cycle 4 day 1, and on cycle 7 day 1. The samples were drawn from a first-in-human, open-label, multicenter phase I dose-escalation trial of ivuxolimab. The trial enrolled adults with locally advanced or metastatic head and neck squamous cell, hepatocellular, melanoma or renal cell carcinoma. Before TCR sequencing, CD4+ T cells and CD8+ T cells were sorted from peripheral blood as separate populations. The germline V gene yields SGHRS for CDR1 and YFSETQ for CDR2. Trimmed from V: 4 bases; trimmed from J: 4 bases; junction bases lacking a gene match: 4. The CDR3 sequence holds 14 residues, the cysteine and phenylalanine included. Just CDR3 DNA is preserved here, 42 bases in frame from base 1.

Genomic DNA was extracted from sorted cells for sequencing of the TCRbeta CDR3 region. TCRbeta CDR3 regions were sequenced using the immunoSEQ Assay. Not all clones reach the TCRdb copy of this immuneACCESS table, which keeps in-frame sequences only. Checked studies attribute under half of the gap to unresolved V genes and leave the rest unexplained. The sample has 50,000 to 55,000 clones on record, 85% to 90% of them singletons. Clones ranked in the top ten supply 1.8% of the sample. This TCR was recovered from an adult with an advanced solid tumor such as melanoma, head and neck, liver or kidney cancer. The chain couples TRBV5-1 to TRBJ1-5; 8 bases in between match TRBD1. Source: CD4+ or CD8+ T cells sorted from blood, taken in a trial of the OX40 agonist ivuxolimab. Read as DNA, the sequence is TGCGCCAGCAGCCAGGGACAGGTGAATCAGCCCCAGCATTTT. Its protein product is CASSQGQVNQPQHF.